The 2 T cell receptor beta chains listed next were all sequenced from one sample in a study of blood T cell repertoires in COVID-19. Profiling relied on immunoSEQ multiplex PCR, and the TCRdb table lists in-frame clones only, not all of them. The sample has 180,000 or so clones; roughly 83% are singletons. The sample comprised PBMCs or T cells enriched from blood (not recorded which). All receptors derive from a woman in her sixties who had recovered from COVID-19.

This clone has just a few counts. The V call is TRBV9, the J call TRBJ2-1; a weak D match, TRBD1 (5 bases). CDR3 size: 15 residues. V gave up 0 bases and J gave up 2 bases, with 9 bases separating them. Germline loops: CDR1 SGDLS, CDR2 YYNGEE. CDR3 sequence reads: CASSVGQGAYNEQFF. Written as DNA, the CDR3 is TGTGCCAGCAGCGTAGGGCAGGGCGCCTACAATGAGCAGTTCTTC.

V usage is TRBV2 and J usage is TRBJ2-5; no clear D. V lost 4 bases, J lost 2 bases, and 8 bases lay in between. CDR1 is SNHLY, CDR2 FYNNEI, per germline. The length of the CDR3 is 13 residues. Here the CDR3 reads CASSVGTQETQYF. For the CDR3, the DNA is TGTGCCAGCAGTGTGGGCACGCAAGAGACCCAGTACTTC.